These T cell receptor beta chains were read from a single sample in a study of CD4 T cells in relation to SARS-CoV-2 and coronaviruses. Their target antigens are unknown. Libraries were prepared by immunoSEQ multiplex PCR; TCRdb keeps only in-frame clonotypes and omits some of them. The table shows 15,000 to 20,000 clones, with 82% occurring only once. Material: CD4+ T cells from PBMCs, cultured in vitro. These receptors came from a human donor in good health. CDR3s include the opening cysteine and the closing phenylalanine or tryptophan. The D gene is left open where the match is weak. The size field is filled for only some rows; it gives once, few, many or a size class.

CDR3 protein	CDR3 DNA	V gene	D gene	J gene	clone size
CATTRHLSAYEQYF	TGTGCCACCACTAGACATCTCTCAGCCTACGAGCAGTACTTC	TRBV24-1	NA	TRBJ2-7	NA
CASSPGLAGLTDTQYF	TGTGCCAGCTCACCCGGACTAGCGGGCCTCACAGATACGCAGTATTTT	TRBV18	TRBD2	TRBJ2-3	few
CASSRQGFNSPLHF	TGTGCCAGCAGTCGACAGGGGTTCAATTCACCCCTCCACTTT	TRBV6-5	TRBD1	TRBJ1-6	NA
CASTRGTDTQYF	TGTGCCAGCACGCGGGGCACAGATACGCAGTATTTT	TRBV6-5	NA	TRBJ2-3	NA
CASSLTSGRSTDTQYF	TGTGCCAGCAGCCTTACTAGCGGGAGAAGCACAGATACGCAGTATTTT	TRBV7-2	TRBD2	TRBJ2-3	once
CASSTGTPSGINTQYF	TGTGCCAGCAGCACCGGGACTCCTTCGGGGATAAATACGCAGTATTTT	TRBV7-8	NA	TRBJ2-3	once
CASSAGTAYGYTF	TGTGCCAGCAGTGCCGGGACAGCATATGGCTACACCTTC	TRBV3-1/TRBV3-2	TRBD1	TRBJ1-2	NA
CASRLSETGIGNTIYF	TGTGCCAGCAGACTATCGGAGACAGGGATTGGAAACACCATATATTTT	TRBV3-1/TRBV3-2	TRBD1	TRBJ1-3	NA
CASSIAGGAEGYTF	TGTGCCAGTAGTATAGCTGGCGGGGCTGAGGGCTACACCTTC	TRBV19	NA	TRBJ1-2	NA
CASSPRTGWREETQYF	TGTGCCAGCAGTCCCCGGACAGGGTGGCGGGAAGAGACCCAGTACTTC	TRBV27	TRBD1	TRBJ2-5	NA
CASSPQGDYNEKLFF	TGCGCCAGCAGCCCGCAGGGGGACTATAATGAAAAACTGTTTTTT	TRBV5-1	TRBD1	TRBJ1-4	NA
CASSLSGSEQFF	TGTGCCAGCAGTTTATCGGGTAGTGAGCAGTTCTTC	TRBV28	NA	TRBJ2-1	NA
CASSPAEGTANF	TGTGCCAGCAGCCCCGCGGAGGGGACAGCGAATTTT	TRBV7-2	NA	TRBJ2-3	once
CASSYSTRAGANVLTF	TGTGCCAGCAGTTACTCGACCAGGGCTGGGGCCAACGTCCTGACTTTC	TRBV6-5	NA	TRBJ2-6	once
CASSYGEKSTDTQYF	TGTGCCAGCAGTTACGGGGAGAAGAGCACAGATACGCAGTATTTT	TRBV6-2/TRBV6-3	NA	TRBJ2-3	NA
CASRTLTGGAQYF	TGTGCCAGCAGGACCTTGACAGGAGGGGCGCAGTACTTC	TRBV11-2	NA	TRBJ2-7	few
CASSYGQGLAEAFF	TGTGCCAGCAGCTACGGACAGGGACTCGCTGAAGCTTTCTTT	TRBV7-9	TRBD1	TRBJ1-1	NA
CSATQGAEQYF	TGCAGTGCAACGCAGGGAGCCGAGCAGTACTTC	TRBV20-1	NA	TRBJ2-7	NA
CASSAPGQPSRYTF	TGTGCCAGCAGCGCCCCAGGACAGCCCTCCCGCTACACCTTC	TRBV9	NA	TRBJ1-2	NA
CASSQDGGPQETQYF	TGCGCCAGCAGCCAAGATGGGGGGCCCCAAGAGACCCAGTACTTC	TRBV4-3	NA	TRBJ2-5	NA
CASSPGQGAQRYTQYF	TGCGCCAGCAGCCCAGGACAGGGGGCGCAGAGGTATACGCAGTATTTT	TRBV5-1	TRBD1	TRBJ2-3	NA
CASSQGSGWYEQYF	TGTGCCAGCAGCCAAGGGAGCGGGTGGTACGAGCAGTACTTC	TRBV4-2	NA	TRBJ2-7	NA
CASITGQDKNTEAFF	TGTGCCAGTATCACGGGACAGGACAAGAACACTGAAGCTTTCTTT	TRBV19	TRBD1	TRBJ1-1	NA
CASSHKTTGGIGYGYTF	TGTGCCAGCAGCCATAAAACGACAGGGGGCATAGGCTATGGCTACACCTTC	TRBV5-4	TRBD1	TRBJ1-2	few